A selection of T cell receptor beta chains follows, all from one sample in a study of CD8+CD57+ T cells in acquired aplastic anemia. In TCRdb, the reads were re-called with MiXCR into one record per CDR3 protein. The sample includes 150,000 to 200,000 distinct CDR3 sequences, approximately 52% seen only once; the top ten take under 2%. The sequenced sample was sorted CD4+, CD8+, or CD8+CD57+ T cells (not recorded which) from PBMCs. Receptor source: a human donor with aplastic anemia. Each CDR3 is given without its conserved first and last residue. Each record gives: V gene, CDR3 protein.

V gene: TRBV14
CDR3 protein: ASRSTSGGLNTGELF

V gene: TRBV5-1
CDR3 protein: ASSLGVTEAF

V gene: TRBV19
CDR3 protein: ASSTAQGSNSPLH

V gene: TRBV9
CDR3 protein: ASSVEGGGGTDTQY

V gene: TRBV5-5
CDR3 protein: ASSYGTGINSPLH

V gene: TRBV19
CDR3 protein: ATLGQANSPLH

V gene: TRBV20-1
CDR3 protein: SARDLTSAT

V gene: TRBV9
CDR3 protein: ASSPRTSGRMGNNEQF

V gene: TRBV20-1
CDR3 protein: SASQGDTEAF

V gene: TRBV6-6
CDR3 protein: ASSLGNLGNTIY

V gene: TRBV19
CDR3 protein: ASSIEGLNEKLL

V gene: TRBV24-1
CDR3 protein: ATSDPSGGIQETQY

V gene: TRBV12-3/TRBV12-4
CDR3 protein: ASSLPLGVTNEKLF

V gene: TRBV18
CDR3 protein: ASSPPGGVNTEAF

V gene: TRBV3-1
CDR3 protein: ASSQDGTVNEQF

V gene: TRBV4-1
CDR3 protein: ASSQAAGAGEQF

V gene: TRBV5-5
CDR3 protein: ASSFMTGEAF